The next 22 T cell receptor beta chains were all read from a single sample in a study of blood T cell repertoires in COVID-19. Assay used: immunoSEQ multiplex PCR; TCRdb lists only in-frame clones, some missing. The sample includes around 140,000 clones, about four fifths seen only once; the top ten take under 5.5%. The sample consisted of peripheral blood. Receptors originate from a human donor in a cohort sampled during active COVID-19.

The V call is TRBV2, the J call TRBJ2-3; 11 bases agree with TRBD2. The CDR3 consists of 15 residues. Trimming at V came to 7 bases and at J to 2 bases, leaving 5 bases not matched to a gene. Germline V gives CDR1 SNHLY, CDR2 FYNNEI. CDR3 DNA: TGTGCCAGCATCCCGACTAGCGGGACCACAGATACGCAGTATTTT. Amino acid sequence: CASIPTSGTTDTQYF.

Only one count was recorded for this clone. CDR3 region: CASSLDGLYSNQPQHF. For the CDR3, the DNA is TGCGCCAGCAGCTTGGACGGACTCTATAGCAATCAGCCCCAGCATTTT. The V and J genes are TRBV5-1 and TRBJ1-5, with D unclear. This CDR3 region has 16 residues. V shed 0 bases and J shed 0 bases, with 10 bases lying between them. CDR1 is SGHRS, CDR2 YFSETQ, per germline.

The J gene is TRBJ2-4, the V gene TRBV15, with D possibly being TRBD2 (5 bases). CDR3 size: 17 residues. Trimming removed 5 bases at V and 0 bases at J, with 17 bases between. Germline lookup yields CDR1 LNHNV and CDR2 YYDKDF (reference sequence). The CDR3 reads CATSVRSDSLAKNIQYF. CDR3 in DNA: TGTGCCACCAGCGTCCGATCGGACTCTCTAGCCAAAAACATTCAGTACTTC. The complete variable domain, with remaining parts taken from reference TRBV15 and TRBJ2-4, reads DAMVIQNPRYQVTQFGKPVTLSCSQTLNHNVMYWYQQKSSQAPKLLFHYYDKDFNNEADTPDNFQSRRPNTSFCFLDIRSPGLGDTAMYLCATSVRSDSLAKNIQYFGAGTRLSVL.

The chain recombines TRBV7-8 with TRBJ2-7, with TRBD2 as a possible D gene (5 bases). V was clipped by 2 bases and J by 6 bases, with 14 bases between them. CDR3 size: 14 residues. Germline V gives CDR1 SGHVS, CDR2 FQNEAQ. CDR3 in DNA: TGTGCCAGCAGCTTAAGGCTAGCTGGATCCGAGCAGTACGTC. Protein product: CASSLRLAGSEQYV.

The rearrangement links TRBV5-1 to TRBJ1-4; D not resolved. Germline CDR1 and CDR2: SGHRS and YFSETQ. The CDR3 is made up of 15 amino acids. V gave up 0 bases and J gave up 7 bases, with 13 bases separating them. The CDR3 spells CASSLVGVLSEKLFF. The CDR3 bases are TGCGCCAGCAGCTTGGTGGGCGTACTGAGTGAAAAACTGTTTTTT.

This rearrangement joins TRBV9 to TRBJ2-1, with a weak D call TRBD2 (6 bases). V gave up 0 bases and J gave up 1 base, with 8 bases separating them. From germline, CDR1 is SGDLS and CDR2 YYNGEE. The length of the CDR3 is 15 residues. For the CDR3, the DNA is TGTGCCAGCAGCGTAGACGGGGGTTCCTACAATGAGCAGTTCTTC. This gives the protein CASSVDGGSYNEQFF.

V and J are TRBV4-1 and TRBJ2-1; D remains ambiguous. CDR1 and CDR2 from the germline V gene are MGHRA and YSYEKL. V was trimmed by 3 bases and J by 7 bases, leaving 7 bases between them. CDR3 length: 12 residues. CDR3 residues: CASSQSWNEQFF. The CDR3 DNA reads TGCGCCAGCAGCCAGAGCTGGAATGAGCAGTTCTTC.

The chain recombines TRBV19 with TRBJ1-5; possible D gene TRBD1, 5 bases. Trimming removed 4 bases from V and 5 bases from J, with 9 bases in between. CDR1 and CDR2 (germline): LNHDA, SQIVND (reference sequence). The CDR3 totals 13 residues. For the CDR3, the DNA is TGTGCCAGTAGTAAGGCGGGGGATCAGCCCCAGCATTTT. As protein: CASSKAGDQPQHF.

The rearrangement links TRBV5-1 to TRBJ1-1, with a weak D call TRBD1 (5 bases). V was cut by 4 bases and J by 1 base, with 17 bases left in between. The CDR3 is made up of 16 amino acids. CDR1 is SGHRS, CDR2 YFSETQ, per germline. The CDR3: CASSPLGGRENTEAFF. The CDR3 DNA sequence: TGCGCCAGCAGCCCCCTGGGGGGGAGGGAGAACACTGAAGCTTTCTTT.

This clone occurred once. The J gene is TRBJ1-6, the V gene TRBV27, with D perhaps TRBD1 (5 bases). Trimming took off 6 bases at V and 3 bases at J, with 15 bases between the two ends. The germline CDR1 and CDR2 sequences are MNHEY and SMNVEV (reference sequence). The CDR3 is 16 residues long. CDR3 DNA sequence: TGTGCCAGCAGGCCCTCCGGGCAGGGCTATAATTCACCCCTCCACTTT. As protein: CASRPSGQGYNSPLHF.

V gene TRBV2 combines with J gene TRBJ2-3; 8 bases are a match to TRBD2. The CDR3 contains 13 residues. Germline lookup yields CDR1 SNHLY and CDR2 FYNNEI. V lost 7 bases, J lost 6 bases, and 6 bases stayed unmatched. CDR3 residues: CASTGLAVDTQYF. The CDR3 DNA sequence: TGTGCCAGCACTGGACTAGCAGTGGATACGCAGTATTTT.

The genes are TRBV4-1 and TRBJ2-1, with 8 bases fitting TRBD2. This CDR3 contains 16 residues. CDR1 and CDR2 from the germline V gene are MGHRA and YSYEKL. The V segment lost 4 bases and the J segment 4 bases; nucleotides outside the gene matches: 9. CDR3 amino acids: CASSRAGGGQYNEQFF. CDR3 DNA sequence: TGCGCCAGCAGCCGAGCCGGGGGGGGCCAATACAATGAGCAGTTCTTC.

V gene TRBV6-6 combines with J gene TRBJ2-5, with D perhaps matching TRBD1 (5 bases). This CDR3 spans 12 amino acids. CDR1 and CDR2 from the germline V gene are MNHNY and SVGAGI (reference sequence). V lost 10 bases and J lost 5, with 14 bases in between. This CDR3 is CAIKGQVETQYF. Here the CDR3 DNA reads TGTGCCATCAAGGGGCAGGTGGAGACCCAGTACTTC.

The J gene is TRBJ1-4, the V gene TRBV6-5; D gene ambiguous. The ends were cut back, 6 bases at V and 7 bases at J, with 12 bases in the middle. The CDR3 has 13 residues. CDR1 is MNHEY, CDR2 SVGAGI, per germline. The CDR3 loop reads CASRRGLSEKLFF. DNA for the CDR3: TGTGCCAGCAGACGGGGTTTGAGTGAAAAACTGTTTTTT.

The chain recombines TRBV11-3 with TRBJ2-2; 8 bases are a match to TRBD2. The CDR3 sequence is 14 residues long. V was pared by 2 bases and J by 6 bases, with 2 bases of the junction left unmatched. Germline V gene data show CDR1 as SGHNT and CDR2 as YENEEA. The CDR3 DNA is TGTGCCAGCAGCTTAAACGGGGGGGCCGGGGAGCTGTTTTTT. It yields the protein CASSLNGGAGELFF.

The chain links TRBV7-8 to TRBJ2-7; D unclear. This CDR3 is built from 11 residues. Deletions cut 4 bases from V and 3 bases from J, with 4 bases between. Germline V gives CDR1 SGHVS, CDR2 FQNEAQ. Here the CDR3 reads CASSSYYEQYF. CDR3 bases: TGTGCCAGCAGCTCCTACTACGAGCAGTACTTC.

The chain carries TRBV21-1 and TRBJ2-7; the table calls TRBD2, which could not be checked here. TRBV21-1 is an annotated pseudogene. This CDR3 is built from 23 residues. CDR3 loop: CASSKVSAPSRTSGKDGTYEQYV. The CDR3 DNA reads as TGTGCCAGCAGCAAAGTCTCTGCCCCCAGCAGGACTAGCGGGAAGGATGGCACCTACGAGCAGTACGTC.

This clone was found once. This chain connects TRBV28 to TRBJ2-7; no reliable D call. The V end was cut by 9 bases, the J end by 2 bases, with 17 bases between. The CDR3 consists of 14 residues. Germline lookup yields CDR1 MDHEN and CDR2 SYDVKM. As DNA, the CDR3 is TGTGCCAGTAGAAAAGGTGGGCCGGCCTACGAGCAGTACGTC. This sequence encodes CASRKGGPAYEQYV.

This chain links TRBV7-2 with TRBJ2-3; 8 bases map to TRBD2. The CDR3 loop spans 16 amino acids. CDR1 and CDR2 from the germline V gene are SGHTA and FQGNSA. V was clipped by 6 bases and J by 0 bases; unmatched bases: 8. The CDR3 region is CASRMGAGASTDTQYF. In nucleotides, the CDR3 is TGTGCCAGCAGGATGGGAGCGGGGGCCAGCACAGATACGCAGTATTTT.

The chain combines TRBV6-6 with TRBJ1-5, with 7 bases fitting TRBD1. CDR1 and CDR2 (germline): MNHNY, SVGAGI (reference sequence). The CDR3 is 17 amino acids. V shed 5 bases and J 2 bases; nucleotides not matched to a gene: 12. The CDR3 here is CASSLGQEPIGNQPQHF. The DNA of the CDR3 is TGTGCCAGCAGTCTCGGACAGGAACCTATTGGCAATCAGCCCCAGCATTTT.

V is TRBV2 and J is TRBJ1-3; the D gene is possibly TRBD1 (5 bases). The CDR3 sequence is 14 residues long. Trimming took off 4 bases at V and 7 bases at J, with 14 bases between the two ends. Germline lookup yields CDR1 SNHLY and CDR2 FYNNEI. For the CDR3, the DNA is TGTGCCAGCAGTGGGGGGTGGGGAGGCAACACCATATATTTT. Amino acids: CASSGGWGGNTIYF.

This clone was counted a single time. CDR3 amino acids: CASSSDRGNEQFF. Here the CDR3 DNA reads TGCGCCAGCAGCTCGGACAGGGGGAATGAGCAGTTCTTC. The chain is built from TRBV5-1 and TRBJ2-1; 10 positions agree with TRBD1. CDR3 length: 13 residues. V was pared by 3 bases and J by 7 bases, with 1 base of the junction left unmatched. Per germline, CDR1 SGHRS and CDR2 YFSETQ.